What follows describes a single T cell receptor (beta chain). Its antigen is undetermined. Sequence at one end of the junction differs from germline and may be a read error. CDR3 size: 17 residues. Per the germline V gene, CDR1 is SSHAT and CDR2 is FNYEAQ (reference sequence). The assay was immunoSEQ multiplex PCR, and TCRdb's table has in-frame clones only and misses some. The data show about 54,000 clones, 65% to 85% seen once. This entry comes from a study of a mutant IDH1 vaccine in newly diagnosed glioma. Study context: Males made up about 60% and females 37.5% of treated patients, whose mean age was about 40 years. Earlier care involved radiotherapy, temozolomide, or both, and the majority received both.

Study-level findings and limits: Apparently, pseudoprogression bore no relation to changes among the top peripheral T cell clonotypes.

Described time point: baseline, week 1 (first vaccination visit). Treatment reported: pre-vaccination baseline after standard-of-care therapy. This clonotype originated in a man in his late teens or twenties with glioma. Sequenced here: PBMCs, sampled from a glioma patient treated with radiotherapy, temozolomide or both. The chain has TRBV7-7 and TRBJ2-7; 9 bases are shared with TRBD1. CDR3 DNA: TGTGCTAGCAGCTTACCGGCTGGACAGGGGCCGGGGTACGAGCAGTACTTC. It encodes CASSLPAGQGPGYEQYF. The full variable domain, its missing parts supplied by reference TRBV7-7 and TRBJ2-7, is GAGVSQSPRYKVTKRGQDVTLRCDPISSHATLYWYQQALGQGPEFLTYFNYEAQPDKSGLPSDRFSAERPEGSISTLTIQRTEQRDSAMYRCASSLPAGQGPGYEQYFGPGTRLTVT.